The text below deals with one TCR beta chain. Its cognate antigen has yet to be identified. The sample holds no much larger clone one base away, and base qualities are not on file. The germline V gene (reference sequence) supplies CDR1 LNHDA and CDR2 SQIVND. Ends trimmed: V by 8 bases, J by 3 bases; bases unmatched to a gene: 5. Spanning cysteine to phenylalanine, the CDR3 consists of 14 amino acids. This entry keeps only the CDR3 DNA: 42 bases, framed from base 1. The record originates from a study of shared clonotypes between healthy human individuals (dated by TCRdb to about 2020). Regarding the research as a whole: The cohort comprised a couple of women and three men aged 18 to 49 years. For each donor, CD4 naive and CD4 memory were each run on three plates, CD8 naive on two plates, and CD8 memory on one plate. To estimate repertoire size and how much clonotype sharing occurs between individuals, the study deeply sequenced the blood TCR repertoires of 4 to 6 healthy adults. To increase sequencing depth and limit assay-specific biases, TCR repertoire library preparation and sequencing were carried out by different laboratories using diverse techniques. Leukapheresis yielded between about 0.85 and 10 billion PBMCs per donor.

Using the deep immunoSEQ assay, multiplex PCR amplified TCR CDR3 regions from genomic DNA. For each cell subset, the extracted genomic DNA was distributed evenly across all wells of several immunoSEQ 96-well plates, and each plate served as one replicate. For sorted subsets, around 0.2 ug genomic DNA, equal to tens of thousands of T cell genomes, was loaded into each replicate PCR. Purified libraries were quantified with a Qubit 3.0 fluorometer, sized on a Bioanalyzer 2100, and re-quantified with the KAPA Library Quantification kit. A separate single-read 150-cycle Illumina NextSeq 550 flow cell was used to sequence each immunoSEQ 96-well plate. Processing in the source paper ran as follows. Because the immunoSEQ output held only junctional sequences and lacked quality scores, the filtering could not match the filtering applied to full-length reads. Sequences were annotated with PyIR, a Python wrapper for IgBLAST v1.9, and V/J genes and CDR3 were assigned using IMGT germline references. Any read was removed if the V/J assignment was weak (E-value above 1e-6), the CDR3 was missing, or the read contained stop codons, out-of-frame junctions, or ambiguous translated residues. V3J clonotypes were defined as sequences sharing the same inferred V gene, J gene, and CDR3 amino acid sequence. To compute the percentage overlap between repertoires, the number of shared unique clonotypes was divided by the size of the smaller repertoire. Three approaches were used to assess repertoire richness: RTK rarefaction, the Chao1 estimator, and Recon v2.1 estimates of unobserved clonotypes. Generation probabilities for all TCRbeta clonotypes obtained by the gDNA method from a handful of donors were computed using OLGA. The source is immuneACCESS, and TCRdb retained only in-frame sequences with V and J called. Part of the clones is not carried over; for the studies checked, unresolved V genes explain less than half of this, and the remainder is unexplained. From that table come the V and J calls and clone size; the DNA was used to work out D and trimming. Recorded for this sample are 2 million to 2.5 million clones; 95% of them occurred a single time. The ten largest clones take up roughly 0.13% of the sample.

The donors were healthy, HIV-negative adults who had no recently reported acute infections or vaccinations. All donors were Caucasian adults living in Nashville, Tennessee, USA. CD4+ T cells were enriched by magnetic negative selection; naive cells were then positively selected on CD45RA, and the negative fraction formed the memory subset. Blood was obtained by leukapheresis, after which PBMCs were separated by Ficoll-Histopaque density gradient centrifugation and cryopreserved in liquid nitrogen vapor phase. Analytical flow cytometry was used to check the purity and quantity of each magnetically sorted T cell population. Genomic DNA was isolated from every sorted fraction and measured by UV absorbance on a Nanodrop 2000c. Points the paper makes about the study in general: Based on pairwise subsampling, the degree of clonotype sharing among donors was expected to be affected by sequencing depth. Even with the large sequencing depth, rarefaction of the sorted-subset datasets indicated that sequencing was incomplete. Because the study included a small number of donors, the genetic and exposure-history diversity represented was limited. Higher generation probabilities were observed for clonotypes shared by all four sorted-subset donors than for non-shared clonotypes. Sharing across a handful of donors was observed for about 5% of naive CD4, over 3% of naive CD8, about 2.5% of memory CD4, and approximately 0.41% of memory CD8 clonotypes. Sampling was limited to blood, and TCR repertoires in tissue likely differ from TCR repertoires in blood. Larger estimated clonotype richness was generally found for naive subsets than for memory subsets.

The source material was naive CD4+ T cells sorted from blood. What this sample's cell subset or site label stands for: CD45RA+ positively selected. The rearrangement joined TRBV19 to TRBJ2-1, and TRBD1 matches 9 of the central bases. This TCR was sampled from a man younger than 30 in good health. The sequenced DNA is TGTGCCAGTTGGGACAGGGTCGGCTACAATGAGCAGTTCTTC. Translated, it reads CASWDRVGYNEQFF.